One T cell receptor (beta chain) is described in this entry. This sample was included in a study of cytomegalovirus exposure and HLA in healthy donors. CDR3 length: 15 amino acids. The ends were cut back, 2 bases at V and 12 bases at J, with 17 bases in the middle. From germline, CDR1 is MNHNS and CDR2 SASEGT. Both 60 Vbeta primers and 13 Jbeta primers went into the PCR. Profiled with immunoSEQ multiplex PCR; TCRdb holds only in-frame clones, not every one. Here the sample spans 200,000 to 250,000 clones, around 83% being singletons. Sequencing input: PBMCs. The sequence derives from a woman aged 40 to 50 in good health and CMV-seronegative. The rearrangement links TRBV6-1 to TRBJ1-6; the D is unclear. CDR3 coding DNA: TGTGCCAGCAGTGAAAAAGACGGGTGGGTCGGACCCCTCCACTTT. Its translation is CASSEKDGWVGPLHF.